Listed here are 10 T cell receptor beta chains from one sample, sequenced in a study of shared clonotypes between healthy human individuals. Assay used: immunoSEQ multiplex PCR; TCRdb lists only in-frame clones, some missing. The sample includes 1.5 million to 1.9 million clones, 98% of them seen just once. Material: naive CD4+ T cells sorted from blood. Subset of the sample: CD45RA+ positively selected. These receptors all come from a man aged 30 to 39 in good health.

V gene TRBV29-1 combines with J gene TRBJ2-5, with D maybe TRBD2 (5 bases). The CDR3 totals 12 residues. V lost 8 bases, J lost 5 bases, and 15 bases lay in between. The germline V gene encodes CDR1 SQVTM and CDR2 ANQGSEA. CDR3 DNA: TGCAGCAAGTCAATAGGCGGGGAGACCCAGTACTTC. This encodes CSKSIGGETQYF.

The chain links TRBV2 to TRBJ2-3; 10 nucleotides line up with TRBD2. CDR1 and CDR2 from the germline V gene are SNHLY and FYNNEI. The CDR3 spans 15 residues. Germline trimming cut 4 bases from V and 6 bases from J; bases unmatched to any gene: 7. The CDR3 DNA is TGTGCCAGCAGTGGGGCCCTAGCGGGAGCGGATACGCAGTATTTT. As protein: CASSGALAGADTQYF.

As to this clone: The same CDR3 is also encoded by other DNA sequences in this sample. The chain recombines TRBV18 with TRBJ1-3; no reliable D call. V lost 3 bases to trimming and J lost 4 bases, with 7 bases between them. Germline-derived CDR1 and CDR2 are KGHSH and LQKENI. The CDR3 is 13 residues long. The CDR3 is CASSPVSGNTIYF. CDR3 nucleotides: TGTGCCAGCTCACCGGTTAGCGGAAACACCATATATTTT.

V usage is TRBV27 and J usage is TRBJ1-3; D not certain. Trimming took 5 bases from V and 9 from J, leaving 17 bases between them. The CDR3 contains 14 residues. Per germline, CDR1 MNHEY and CDR2 SMNVEV (reference sequence). Here the CDR3 reads CASSPTRPLATIYF. DNA of the CDR3: TGTGCCAGCAGTCCCACTAGACCCCTAGCCACCATATATTTT.

This chain links TRBV15 with TRBJ2-1; D is undetermined. Trimming cost V 2 bases and J 2 bases, with 10 bases left between them. Germline V lookup: CDR1 LNHNV, CDR2 YYDKDF (reference sequence). This CDR3 contains 15 residues. The CDR3 sequence: CATSRSVGPYNEQFF. DNA of the CDR3: TGTGCCACCAGCAGATCAGTAGGCCCCTACAATGAGCAGTTCTTC.

This clone showed up just once. The chain combines TRBV28 with TRBJ2-2, with TRBD1 as a possible D gene (6 bases). Per the germline V gene, CDR1 is MDHEN and CDR2 is SYDVKM. V was trimmed by 1 base and J by 2 bases, leaving 14 bases between them. The CDR3 totals 17 residues. The CDR3: CASSLFLGARNTGELFF. For the CDR3, the DNA is TGTGCCAGCAGTTTATTTCTGGGGGCGCGTAACACCGGGGAGCTGTTTTTT.

The chain is built from TRBV18 and TRBJ2-1; D may correspond to TRBD1 or TRBD2 (5 bases each). With 6 bases removed from V and 5 bases from J, the gap between germline ends came to 14 bases. The CDR3 sequence is 14 residues long. Per the germline V gene, CDR1 is KGHSH and CDR2 is LQKENI. The CDR3, as DNA: TGTGCCAGCTCCACCGGGACCCCGGACAATGAGCAGTTCTTC. Translated, it gives CASSTGTPDNEQFF. The full variable domain, its missing parts supplied by reference TRBV18 and TRBJ2-1, is NAGVMQNPRHLVRRRGQEARLRCSPMKGHSHVYWYRQLPEEGLKFMVYLQKENIIDESGMPKERFSAEFPKEGPSILRIQQVVRGDSAAYFCASSTGTPDNEQFFGPGTRLTVL.

In regard to this clone: Other DNA sequences within the sample encode an identical CDR3. The CDR3 DNA is TGCGCCAGCAGCCAAGGGCGCGGGGGGTCCTACGAGCAGTACTTC. This sequence encodes CASSQGRGGSYEQYF. The chain combines TRBV4-3 with TRBJ2-7; 8 bases match TRBD2. The germline V gene encodes CDR1 LGHNA and CDR2 YSLEER. The CDR3 contains 15 residues. Germline trimming cut 1 base from V and 1 base from J; bases unmatched to any gene: 3.

CDR3 loop: CASSLAHSSGSQEQYF. The CDR3 bases are TGTGCCAGCAGCTTAGCCCACTCTAGCGGGAGTCAGGAGCAGTACTTC. The chain uses TRBV11-3 and TRBJ2-7, with 10 bases aligning to TRBD2. J gave up 7 bases and V 1 base, and 10 bases lay outside the gene matches. This CDR3 region has 16 residues. CDR1 and CDR2 (germline): SGHNT, YENEEA.

The J gene is TRBJ1-2, the V gene TRBV27, with D maybe TRBD1 (6 bases). V was clipped by 3 bases and J by 6 bases, with 14 bases between them. Looked up from germline, CDR1 is MNHEY and CDR2 is SMNVEV (reference sequence). This CDR3 is built from 14 residues. The CDR3 bases are TGTGCCAGCAGTTTTGGGGGCAGGACTCATGGCTACACCTTC. It yields the protein CASSFGGRTHGYTF.